A single sample gave rise to the 32 T cell receptor beta chains below, sequenced in a study of neoadjuvant anti-PD-1 for oral cavity cancer. Assay: immunoSEQ multiplex PCR; the TCRdb copy retains only in-frame clones and omits some. The sample records nearly 8,000 clones, 60% to 75% being singletons. As to time point: after neoadjuvant nivolumab, at surgical resection. Sequencing was performed on PBMCs, taken after nivolumab (anti-PD-1) treatment. Source of these receptors: a person aged 35-79 years with oral cavity squamous cell carcinoma.

This rearrangement joins TRBV29-1 to TRBJ2-2; 7 bases match TRBD1. The CDR3 runs 13 residues. In germline, CDR1 is SQVTM, CDR2 ANQGSEA. V gave up 5 bases and J gave up 5 bases; unmatched junction bases: 5. CDR3 sequence: CSVRRQGTGELFF. In DNA, the CDR3 is TGCAGCGTTCGACGACAGGGAACCGGGGAGCTGTTTTTT.

V usage is TRBV2 and J usage is TRBJ1-1, with D hard to call. CDR1 is SNHLY and CDR2 is FYNNEI in the germline V gene. The CDR3 extends over 12 amino acids. V lost 7 bases to trimming and J lost 4 bases, with 10 bases between them. As DNA, the CDR3 is TGTGCCAGCAAAACGCGAACCACTGAAGCTTTCTTT. Translation gives CASKTRTTEAFF.

The J gene is TRBJ1-2, the V gene TRBV19, with a tentative D call TRBD1 (5 bases). The CDR3 covers 13 residues. Germline V gives CDR1 LNHDA, CDR2 SQIVND (reference sequence). V lost 3 bases and J lost 5, with 10 bases in between. CDR3 region: CASSMVGQYGYTF. As DNA, the CDR3 is TGTGCCAGTAGTATGGTGGGGCAATATGGCTACACCTTC.

This clone came up a few times. The chain joins TRBV10-3 to TRBJ1-5; TRBD1 matches at 10 bases. The J segment lost 0 bases and the V segment lost 6 bases, leaving 11 bases of the junction unmatched. From germline, CDR1 is ENHRY and CDR2 SYGVKD. This CDR3 has 18 residues. CDR3 amino acids: CAIRKGPGTGDSNQPQHF. The CDR3 nucleotides read TGTGCCATCAGAAAGGGCCCCGGGACAGGGGATAGCAATCAGCCCCAGCATTTT.

The chain has TRBV5-8 and TRBJ2-7; 9 nucleotides align to TRBD1. Unmatched junction bases numbered 11, after V lost 0 bases and J lost 4 bases. The CDR3 runs to 17 residues. Germline CDR1 SGHTS, CDR2 YDEGEE. The CDR3 loop reads CASSLDRGQGVIYEQYF. The CDR3 DNA is TGTGCCAGCAGCTTGGATCGGGGACAGGGTGTTATTTACGAGCAGTACTTC. Filled out from reference TRBV5-8 and TRBJ2-7, the complete variable domain reads EAGVTQSPTHLIKTRGQQATLRCSPISGHTSVYWYQQALGLGLQFLLWYDEGEERNRGNFPPRFSGRQFPNYSSELNVNALELEDSALYLCASSLDRGQGVIYEQYFGPGTRLTVT.

The chain combines TRBV4-3 with TRBJ2-5; D ambiguous. Trimming left V 1 base short and J 5 bases short, with 11 bases between. CDR3 size: 14 residues. The germline V gene has CDR1 LGHNA and CDR2 YSLEER. The CDR3 DNA is TGCGCCAGCAGCCAAGGGCCCGGCCGGGAGACCCAGTACTTC. Translation: CASSQGPGRETQYF.

The chain carries TRBV28 and TRBJ2-5, with D maybe TRBD2 (6 bases). V was pared by 3 bases and J by 3 bases, with 11 bases between. The CDR3 has 14 residues. Germline V gene lookup returns CDR1 MDHEN and CDR2 SYDVKM. The CDR3 DNA is TGTGCCAGCAGTTTGTTCGGGGGAAAAGAGACCCAGTACTTC. It specifies CASSLFGGKETQYF.

This clone appeared a single time. The J gene is TRBJ2-1, the V gene TRBV10-1; 10 bases agree with TRBD2. Germline CDR1 WNHNN, CDR2 SYGVQD (reference sequence). V dropped 0 bases and J dropped 12; count of bases not matched to a gene: 5. There are 14 residues in the CDR3. The CDR3 protein is CASSESSGGGLQFF. The CDR3 nucleotides read TGCGCCAGCAGTGAGTCCAGCGGGGGGGGTTTGCAGTTCTTC.

The J gene is TRBJ1-2, the V gene TRBV19; D remains unclear. Germline-derived CDR1 and CDR2 are LNHDA and SQIVND (reference sequence). The CDR3 loop spans 13 amino acids. Trimming took off 2 bases at V and 4 bases at J, with 8 bases between the two ends. CDR3 loop: CASSITEAYGYTF. The CDR3 DNA follows: TGTGCCAGTAGTATAACAGAGGCCTATGGCTACACCTTC.

The rearrangement joins TRBV25-1 to TRBJ1-6, with D uncertain. The CDR3 is made up of 15 amino acids. V shed 3 bases and J shed 7 bases, with 13 bases lying between them. Germline V gives CDR1 MGHDK, CDR2 SYGVNS. CDR3 in DNA: TGTGCCAGCAGTGAGGGAGGCAGAAAGAATTCACCCCTCCACTTT. Translated: CASSEGGRKNSPLHF.

The rearrangement joins TRBV7-2 to TRBJ2-1; 7 nucleotides match TRBD2. With V trimmed by 0 bases and J by 0 bases, 8 bases remained unmatched. The CDR3 runs 18 residues. The germline CDR1 and CDR2 sequences are SGHTA and FQGNSA. DNA of the CDR3: TGTGCCAGCAGCTTAGCAAGAAGAGGACTAGGCTCCTACAATGAGCAGTTCTTC. Translation: CASSLARRGLGSYNEQFF.

This clone was seen just once. The V gene is TRBV5-1, the J gene TRBJ2-2; possibly TRBD2 for D (6 bases). Germline CDR1 and CDR2: SGHRS and YFSETQ. The ends were cut back, 7 bases at V and 6 bases at J, with 7 bases in the middle. The CDR3 is 11 amino acids. CDR3 sequence: CASGEAGELFF. The CDR3 nucleotides read TGCGCCAGCGGGGAGGCCGGGGAGCTGTTTTTT.

The chain recombines TRBV2 with TRBJ2-2; 12 bases align to TRBD2. Germline V lookup: CDR1 SNHLY, CDR2 FYNNEI. The CDR3 extends over 17 amino acids. The junction had 4 bases not matched to a gene; V was cut back by 4 bases and J by 1 base. The CDR3 DNA reads TGTGCCAGCAGTGTCCCTAGCGGGGGGGTGAACACCGGGGAGCTGTTTTTT. Protein sequence: CASSVPSGGVNTGELFF.

The rearrangement uses TRBV7-9 and TRBJ1-1, with unresolved D. The CDR3 runs 14 residues. Trimming stripped 2 bases from V and 0 bases from J, with 7 bases between. The V gene's germline CDR1 is SEHNR and CDR2 FQNEAQ (reference sequence). Here the CDR3 DNA reads TGTGCCAGCAGCTTAATTGCGGTGAACACTGAAGCTTTCTTT. This gives the protein CASSLIAVNTEAFF.

CDR3 region: CAISESTPRLNQETQYF. The CDR3 DNA is TGTGCCATCAGTGAGTCAACCCCACGGCTAAACCAAGAGACCCAGTACTTC. The chain links TRBV10-3 to TRBJ2-5; the D is unclear. Germline lookup yields CDR1 ENHRY and CDR2 SYGVKD. Deletions cut 0 bases from V and 0 bases from J, with 14 bases between. CDR3 length equals 17 residues.

This chain joins TRBV4-3 and TRBJ1-1; weak D call: TRBD1 (5 bases). The CDR3 sequence is 17 residues long. The V gene lost 6 bases and the J gene lost 1 base, with 21 bases spanning the gap. Germline CDR1 LGHNA, CDR2 YSLEER. CDR3 residues: CASRLIAFRAGNTEAFF. CDR3 in DNA: TGCGCCAGCAGGCTAATCGCATTCAGGGCGGGGAACACTGAAGCTTTCTTT.

This clone was seen a few times. The chain uses TRBV7-2 and TRBJ1-5; D is perhaps TRBD1 (5 bases). Germline assignment: CDR1 SGHTA and CDR2 FQGNSA. CDR3 length: 16 residues. V gave up 1 base and J gave up 3 bases, with 13 bases separating them. CDR3 sequence: CASSLGTGGINQPQHF. Here the CDR3 DNA reads TGTGCCAGCAGCTTAGGAACTGGGGGGATCAATCAGCCCCAGCATTTT.

The chain has TRBV15 and TRBJ2-1, with 8 bases matching TRBD2. The CDR3 has 16 residues. Per germline, CDR1 LNHNV and CDR2 YYDKDF (reference sequence). V lost 3 bases, J lost 8 bases, and 12 bases stayed unmatched. This CDR3 is CATSSVRGLVGDEQFF. The CDR3 coding sequence is TGTGCCACCAGCAGCGTCCGGGGACTAGTCGGCGATGAGCAGTTCTTC. Looking up the rest from reference TRBV15 and TRBJ2-1 gives the full variable domain: DAMVIQNPRYQVTQFGKPVTLSCSQTLNHNVMYWYQQKSSQAPKLLFHYYDKDFNNEADTPDNFQSRRPNTSFCFLDIRSPGLGDTAMYLCATSSVRGLVGDEQFFGPGTRLTVL.

The chain employs TRBV6-6 and TRBJ2-3; TRBD1 matches at 8 bases. CDR1 MNHNY and CDR2 SVGAGI come from the germline V gene (reference sequence). CDR3 length: 16 residues. V gave up 0 bases and J gave up 3 bases; unmatched junction bases: 5. DNA for the CDR3: TGTGCCAGCAGTTACTCACAGGGGGTAGGGACAGATACGCAGTATTTT. Amino acids: CASSYSQGVGTDTQYF.

V is TRBV28 and J is TRBJ1-2, with a tentative D call TRBD1 (5 bases). The CDR3 has 11 amino acids. The V gene's germline CDR1 is MDHEN and CDR2 SYDVKM. V was pared by 4 bases and J by 11 bases, with 11 bases between. The CDR3 here is CASSWARQYTF. CDR3 in DNA: TGTGCCAGCAGTTGGGCCCGACAGTACACCTTC.

The V call is TRBV5-1, the J call TRBJ2-5; a possible D gene is TRBD1 (6 bases). Looked up from germline, CDR1 is SGHRS and CDR2 is YFSETQ. The CDR3 totals 15 residues. Trimming cost V 4 bases and J 2 bases, with 15 bases left between them. CDR3 in DNA: TGCGCCAGCAGCCTAGGGACAAGTACTCAAGAGACCCAGTACTTC. Translated: CASSLGTSTQETQYF.

The genes are TRBV27 and TRBJ1-5; D might be TRBD1 (5 bases). The ends were cut back, 2 bases at V and 7 bases at J, with 15 bases in the middle. This CDR3 is built from 15 residues. Germline V lookup: CDR1 MNHEY, CDR2 SMNVEV (reference sequence). CDR3 DNA sequence: TGTGCCAGCAGTTTACAGGGTCTAGTCAGCCAGCCCCAGCATTTT. This gives the protein CASSLQGLVSQPQHF.

This clone was recorded a few times. The chain couples TRBV7-9 to TRBJ1-3; no clear D gene. V lost 5 bases, J lost 0 bases, and 11 bases lay in between. The CDR3 is 15 amino acids. The germline V gene encodes CDR1 SEHNR and CDR2 FQNEAQ (reference sequence). CDR3 bases: TGTGCCAGCAGCCCACCCGGAAGCTCTGGAAACACCATATATTTT. This sequence encodes CASSPPGSSGNTIYF.

This chain links TRBV9 with TRBJ2-3; D may correspond to TRBD1 or TRBD2 (7 bases each). The CDR3 covers 16 residues. Germline assignment: CDR1 SGDLS and CDR2 YYNGEE. V lost 4 bases and J 4 bases, leaving 19 bases between the germline ends. This CDR3 reads CASSPQGGSFADTQYF. CDR3 nucleotides: TGTGCCAGCAGCCCCCAGGGGGGGTCATTTGCAGATACGCAGTATTTT.

The chain couples TRBV13 to TRBJ2-3; D may be TRBD1 (5 bases). The CDR3 has 16 residues. The germline V gene has CDR1 PRHDT and CDR2 FYEKMQ (reference sequence). Trimming pared 5 bases from V and 0 bases from J, leaving 15 bases between. The CDR3: CASSQRRWGSTDTQYF. CDR3 DNA: TGTGCCAGCAGCCAACGGCGGTGGGGCAGCACAGATACGCAGTATTTT. Variable domain in full (rest from reference TRBV13 and TRBJ2-3): AAGVIQSPRHLIKEKRETATLKCYPIPRHDTVYWYQQGPGQDPQFLISFYEKMQSDKGSIPDRFSAQQFSDYHSELNMSSLELGDSALYFCASSQRRWGSTDTQYFGPGTRLTVL.

CDR3 in amino acids: CASSSGTGPYGYTF. The DNA of the CDR3 is TGTGCCAGCAGTTCCGGGACAGGGCCCTATGGCTACACCTTC. The rearrangement uses TRBV6-5 and TRBJ1-2; 9 bases agree with TRBD1. The CDR3 loop spans 14 amino acids. Unmatched junction bases numbered 4, after V lost 4 bases and J lost 4 bases. The germline V gene has CDR1 MNHEY and CDR2 SVGAGI.

This clone was observed a handful of times. This chain connects TRBV5-4 to TRBJ1-2; 11 nucleotides line up with TRBD1. V gave up 5 bases and J gave up 5 bases; unmatched junction bases: 5. The germline CDR1 and CDR2 sequences are SGHNT and YYREEE (reference sequence). This CDR3 contains 14 residues. CDR3 residues: CASRPGTGGYGYTF. DNA of the CDR3: TGTGCCAGCAGACCCGGGACAGGGGGGTATGGCTACACCTTC.

CDR3 nucleotides: TGTGCCAGCAGCTTATTCTGGGGGAGATCCTACGAGCAGTACTTC. Protein sequence: CASSLFWGRSYEQYF. The V gene is TRBV7-2, the J gene TRBJ2-7; D tentatively fits TRBD1 or TRBD2 (5 bases each). The germline V gene has CDR1 SGHTA and CDR2 FQGNSA. V dropped 2 bases and J dropped 1 base, with 12 bases sitting between them. The CDR3 runs to 15 residues.

The chain has TRBV13 and TRBJ1-1, with TRBD1 as a possible D gene (5 bases). This CDR3 has 19 residues. Germline values: CDR1 PRHDT, CDR2 FYEKMQ (reference sequence). V dropped 4 bases and J dropped 6 bases, with 30 bases sitting between them. CDR3 residues: CASSSKSLGEFDARAEAFF. CDR3 sequence (DNA): TGTGCCAGCAGCTCAAAATCCTTAGGGGAATTCGACGCTCGGGCTGAAGCTTTCTTT.

This clone was seen once. The rearrangement links TRBV7-9 to TRBJ2-2; tentative D call: TRBD2 (7 bases). This CDR3 comprises 16 residues. CDR1 SEHNR and CDR2 FQNEAQ come from the germline V gene (reference sequence). Trimming took 3 bases from V and 4 from J, leaving 15 bases between them. In DNA, the CDR3 is TGTGCCAGCAGCTTCCCGAGGGGGGGCAGCACCGGGGAGCTGTTTTTT. Its protein is CASSFPRGGSTGELFF.

The chain uses TRBV7-3 and TRBJ2-7; 7 bases are shared with TRBD1. The CDR3 covers 14 residues. In germline, CDR1 is SGHTA, CDR2 FQGTGA. After removal of 5 bases from V and 6 bases from J, the junction contained 10 bases not matched to a gene. CDR3 bases: TGTGCCAGCAGCGAAGGGACAGAGGCCTCCGAGCAGTACTTC. Its translation is CASSEGTEASEQYF.

This clone was recorded a few times. The CDR3 nucleotides read TGTGCCAGCAGTTATGGGCCGAACACTGAAGCTTTCTTT. It codes for CASSYGPNTEAFF. The rearrangement links TRBV6-5 to TRBJ1-1; D call uncertain. Germline-derived CDR1 and CDR2 are MNHEY and SVGAGI. V was pared by 3 bases and J by 1 base, with 6 bases between. This CDR3 contains 13 residues.